The 16 T cell receptor beta chains presented below share a single source sample, sequenced in a study of cytomegalovirus exposure and HLA in healthy donors. The PCR was carried out with 60 Vbeta primers and 13 Jbeta primers. Sequencing used immunoSEQ multiplex PCR; TCRdb keeps in-frame clones, though not all of them. The profile covers about 130,000 clones, with around 82% appearing a single time and about 3.7% taken by the ten largest. Sequencing was carried out using PBMCs. The receptors shown here come from a woman aged 40-49 years in good health and CMV-seropositive.

The rearrangement uses TRBV9 and TRBJ2-7; the D is unclear. Germline loops: CDR1 SGDLS, CDR2 YYNGEE. The ends were cut back, 0 bases at V and 4 bases at J, with 8 bases in the middle. This CDR3 spans 13 amino acids. CDR3 loop: CASSVDEMYEQYF. The CDR3 coding sequence is TGTGCCAGCAGCGTAGACGAGATGTACGAGCAGTACTTC.

The gene calls are TRBV10-1 and TRBJ2-3; 11 nucleotides match TRBD2. This CDR3 spans 16 amino acids. Germline CDR1 is WNHNN and CDR2 is SYGVQD (reference sequence). V was pared by 5 bases and J by 10 bases, with 14 bases of the junction left unmatched. This CDR3 is CASSPGLAAGASAQYF. As DNA, the CDR3 is TGCGCCAGCAGTCCGGGACTAGCGGCAGGCGCGAGCGCGCAGTATTTT.

V is TRBV5-8 and J is TRBJ2-1; D gene unclear. V was pared by 3 bases and J by 9 bases, with 10 bases between. The germline V gene has CDR1 SGHTS and CDR2 YDEGEE. The CDR3 is made up of 12 amino acids. This chain's CDR3 is CASSYQMSEQFF. In DNA, the CDR3 is TGTGCCAGCAGCTACCAAATGAGTGAGCAGTTCTTC.

V is TRBV18 and J is TRBJ2-7; TRBD1 matches 8 bases. V lost 2 bases to trimming and J lost 2 bases; unmatched junction nucleotides: 11. The CDR3 has 17 residues. Germline CDR1 reads KGHSH; CDR2 reads LQKENI. The CDR3 reads CASSPYRAGGGTYEQYF. CDR3 coding DNA: TGTGCCAGCTCACCATACAGGGCAGGGGGCGGAACCTACGAGCAGTACTTC.

V and J are TRBV11-2 and TRBJ2-5, with D tentatively TRBD1 (5 bases). The length of the CDR3 is 16 residues. The germline gives CDR1 SGHAT, CDR2 FQNNGV. The germline V and J ends were trimmed by 7 bases and 4 bases, with 22 bases remaining between them. CDR3 nucleotide sequence: TGTGCCAGCATCCCGGCTAGGACAACCAAGGGAGAGACCCAGTACTTC. It codes for CASIPARTTKGETQYF.

J is TRBJ2-2 and V is TRBV19; TRBD2 is a possible D gene (5 bases). CDR1 is LNHDA and CDR2 is SQIVND in the germline V gene (reference sequence). V was trimmed by 9 bases and J by 2 bases, leaving 13 bases between them. This CDR3 region has 14 residues. The CDR3 protein is CASQTGINTGELFF. CDR3 coding DNA: TGTGCCAGCCAGACGGGGATCAACACCGGGGAGCTGTTTTTT.

This clone turned up a few times. The chain has TRBV2 and TRBJ1-1, with 7 bases fitting TRBD1. After removal of 5 bases from V and 7 bases from J, the junction contained 13 bases not matched to a gene. This CDR3 has 15 amino acids. The V gene's germline CDR1 is SNHLY and CDR2 FYNNEI. CDR3 sequence reads: CASSPRPTGTSEAFF. The CDR3, as DNA: TGTGCCAGCAGTCCAAGGCCGACAGGGACCAGTGAAGCTTTCTTT.

The rearrangement joins TRBV15 to TRBJ1-1; 7 nucleotides line up with TRBD1. The germline CDR1 and CDR2 sequences are LNHNV and YYDKDF (reference sequence). The CDR3 sequence is 14 residues long. The trim removed 4 bases at V and 5 bases at J, leaving 7 bases unmatched. The CDR3 DNA is TGTGCCACCAGCATGATAGGGGGCAGGACTGAAGCTTTCTTT. Translated, it gives CATSMIGGRTEAFF.

The genes are TRBV11-2 and TRBJ1-2; no firm D call. The germline CDR1 and CDR2 sequences are SGHAT and FQNNGV. V lost 5 bases and J lost 5, with 6 bases in between. The CDR3 extends over 11 amino acids. The CDR3 is CASSREYGYTF. DNA for the CDR3: TGTGCCAGCAGCAGAGAATATGGCTACACCTTC.

This rearrangement joins TRBV6-5 to TRBJ2-7, with 8 bases fitting TRBD1. With 1 base clipped from V and 3 bases from J, the junction kept 5 bases outside the gene matches. The CDR3 is 15 amino acids. Germline V CDR1 and CDR2: MNHEY, SVGAGI. Written as DNA, the CDR3 is TGTGCCAGCAGTTACTATGCAGGGGGCTACTACGAGCAGTACTTC. Protein product: CASSYYAGGYYEQYF.

The V gene is TRBV18, the J gene TRBJ1-2; D perhaps matches TRBD1 (6 bases). The V gene's germline CDR1 is KGHSH and CDR2 LQKENI. The CDR3 is 16 amino acids. Trimming stripped 2 bases from V and 0 bases from J, with 13 bases between. The CDR3 region is CASSPTTGSTNYGYTF. For the CDR3, the DNA is TGTGCCAGCTCACCAACAACAGGGTCCACTAACTATGGCTACACCTTC.

The gene calls are TRBV6-4 and TRBJ2-3; possibly TRBD2 for D (5 bases). V lost 0 bases to trimming and J lost 7 bases, with 17 bases between them. CDR1 and CDR2 from the germline V gene are MRHNA and SNTAGT. The length of the CDR3 is 16 residues. Here the CDR3 DNA reads TGTGCCAGCAGTGACTCGACGGGATTCGATGAAAATACGCAGTATTTT. Protein sequence: CASSDSTGFDENTQYF.

The chain couples TRBV2 to TRBJ1-1, with D possibly being TRBD1 (5 bases). Germline-derived CDR1 and CDR2 are SNHLY and FYNNEI. V gave up 4 bases and J gave up 2 bases, with 17 bases separating them. The CDR3 is 16 amino acids. CDR3 residues: CASSGPQTGINTEAFF. The CDR3, as DNA: TGTGCCAGCAGTGGACCCCAAACAGGAATTAACACTGAAGCTTTCTTT.

The chain joins TRBV19 to TRBJ2-1; the D is unclear. The V gene lost 0 bases and the J gene lost 0 bases, with 6 bases spanning the gap. CDR1 LNHDA and CDR2 SQIVND come from the germline V gene (reference sequence). This CDR3 has 15 amino acids. The DNA for the CDR3 is TGTGCCAGTAGTATAGAACTAAGCTCCTACAATGAGCAGTTCTTC. This codes for CASSIELSSYNEQFF.

The gene calls are TRBV6-1 and TRBJ2-5, with D possibly being TRBD1 (6 bases). V gave up 10 bases and J gave up 1 base, with 16 bases separating them. This CDR3 is 14 amino acids long. CDR1 is MNHNS, CDR2 SASEGT, per germline. The CDR3 nucleotides read TGTGCCATGGGGGCTGCCAACTCCCAAGAGACCCAGTACTTC. Translated, it gives CAMGAANSQETQYF.

The chain carries TRBV18 and TRBJ2-2; D ambiguous. The ends were cut back, 3 bases at V and 6 bases at J, with 23 bases in the middle. This CDR3 contains 18 residues. Germline values: CDR1 KGHSH, CDR2 LQKENI. The CDR3 protein is CASSPQALFIRSSGELFF. The CDR3 bases are TGTGCCAGCTCACCCCAGGCCCTATTCATACGTTCCTCCGGGGAGCTGTTTTTT.